This is a list of T cell receptor beta chains from one sample in a study of human T cells and chemical hapten exposure. TCRdb reprocessed the RACE reads with MiXCR, giving one entry per CDR3 protein. The sample carries hundreds of thousands of distinct CDR3 sequences, nearly 6.5% recorded once. Sequencing was performed on whole blood, taken in connection with sensitization to the hapten diphenylcyclopropenone (DPC). The receptor source for this set is a woman younger than 35 with alopecia areata. Some clones in this sample may be carry-over from other donors' samples. The CDR3 runs from the conserved cysteine through the conserved F or W. Each record gives: clone size, CDR3 length, V gene, D gene, J gene, CDR3 DNA, CDR3 protein. The D gene is left open where the match is weak. Clone size appears in some rows only: once, few, many, or a class for an expanded clone.

>.|13|TRBV10-3|TRBD1|TRBJ1-2
TGTGCCATCAGTGGGACAGGGGGCTATGGCTACACCTTC
CAISGTGGYGYTF
>few|13|TRBV2|.|TRBJ2-3
TGTGCCAGCAGCGTTCTAGGACCAGATACGCAGTATTTT
CASSVLGPDTQYF
>few|14|TRBV6-1|.|TRBJ2-2
TGTGCCAGCACCGCTCCAGCGAACACCGGGGAGCTGTTTTTT
CASTAPANTGELFF
>.|17|TRBV4-3|TRBD2|TRBJ2-3
TGCGCCAGCAGCCAAGGAGTAGGACGGGGGGGCACAGATACGCAGTATTTT
CASSQGVGRGGTDTQYF
>.|12|TRBV25-1|.|TRBJ2-5
TGTGCCAGCAGTGGTCCTGGGCCCCGAGGGTACTTC
CASSGPGPRGYF
>many|17|TRBV6-2/TRBV6-3|.|TRBJ2-3
TGTGCCAGCAGCCGCCCCCCTTGGGACGCAGGCACAGATACGCAGTATTTT
CASSRPPWDAGTDTQYF
>many|18|TRBV6-6|TRBD2|TRBJ2-7
TGTGCCAGCAGTTCTCGGCCCGGACTAGCGGGGGGGCTGTACGAGCAGTACTTC
CASSSRPGLAGGLYEQYF
>many|16|TRBV5-1|.|TRBJ2-3
TGCGCCAGCAGCCGTACCGGGACCAGGGGGGCAGATACGCAGTATTTT
CASSRTGTRGADTQYF
>many|13|TRBV29-1|.|TRBJ1-3
TGCAGCGTTGTATTCCCCTCTGGAAACACCATATATTTT
CSVVFPSGNTIYF
>many|15|TRBV7-9|.|TRBJ1-2
TGTGCCAGCACCAAGCAACAGGCCAAAACCTATGGCTACACCTTC
CASTKQQAKTYGYTF
>.|15|TRBV11-2|.|TRBJ2-2
TGTGCCAGCAGCTTAAGCGGTGGGGGAGCCGGGGAGCTGTTTTTT
CASSLSGGGAGELFF
>many|16|TRBV6-5|.|TRBJ1-3
TGTGCCAGCAGTTACTCAGGCCAACCTGGAGGAAACACCATATATTTT
CASSYSGQPGGNTIYF
>few|16|TRBV5-6|.|TRBJ2-3
TGTGCCAGCAGCTTGGCAATTTGGGGGGGCCGGGATACGCAGTATTTT
CASSLAIWGGRDTQYF
>many|12|TRBV12-3/TRBV12-4|.|TRBJ2-7
TGTGCCAGCAGTCCCAGGGCCTACGAGCAGTACTTC
CASSPRAYEQYF
>many|13|TRBV14|.|TRBJ1-1
TGTGCCAGCAGCCAACAGCCGAACACTGAAGCTTTCTTT
CASSQQPNTEAFF
>many|12|TRBV7-2|TRBD1|TRBJ2-1
TGTGCCAGCACCCCAGGGGGCAATGAGCAGTTCTTC
CASTPGGNEQFF
>.|13|TRBV6-6|.|TRBJ1-1
TGTGCCAGCAGGGTCGGGATGAACACTGAAGCTTTCTTT
CASRVGMNTEAFF
>.|14|TRBV12-3/TRBV12-4|.|TRBJ2-4
TGTGCCAGCAGTCTTAGCGGTCCCAGAGACATTCAGTACTTC
CASSLSGPRDIQYF
>.|15|TRBV7-9|.|TRBJ1-4
TGTGCCAGCAGCTTAGCCGGGCAGGGGAATGAAAAACTGTTTTTT
CASSLAGQGNEKLFF
>many|15|TRBV3-1|.|TRBJ1-5
TGTGCCAGCAGCCAAACCACAATCAGCAATCAGCCCCAGCATTTT
CASSQTTISNQPQHF
>many|15|TRBV4-3|TRBD1|TRBJ1-1
TGCGCCAGCAGGCCTACCGGGACAGCTAACACTGAAGCTTTCTTT
CASRPTGTANTEAFF
>few|13|TRBV12-3/TRBV12-4|.|TRBJ2-5
TGTGCCAGCACGAGGGGGGGGGCAGAGACCCAGTACTTC
CASTRGGAETQYF
>.|14|TRBV9|TRBD1|TRBJ1-1
TGTGCCAGCAGCGTAGTTCAGGGGGGGACTGAAGCTTTCTTT
CASSVVQGGTEAFF
>many|15|TRBV7-9|.|TRBJ1-1
TGTGCCAGCTTCCCCCTCCGAGGGGAGGGCGCTGAAGCTTTCTTT
CASFPLRGEGAEAFF
>.|13|TRBV11-3|.|TRBJ1-6
TGTGCCAGCAGCTCCGGGCCAGGATCACTCCTCCACTTT
CASSSGPGSLLHF
>few|14|TRBV10-2|.|TRBJ1-1
TGCGCCAGCAGTGAGTCTGGGACATTCACTGAAGCTTTCTTT
CASSESGTFTEAFF
>few|13|TRBV9|.|TRBJ2-3
TGTGCCAGCAGCGTCGAGGGGACAGATACGCAGTATTTT
CASSVEGTDTQYF
>few|13|TRBV20-1|.|TRBJ1-6
TGCAGTGCTAGGTCGGACGGTAATTCACCCCTCCACTTT
CSARSDGNSPLHF
>many|14|TRBV7-9|TRBD1|TRBJ1-4
TGTGCCAGCAGCTTCACACAGGGGTTCGAAAAACTGTTTTTT
CASSFTQGFEKLFF
>many|13|TRBV6-5|.|TRBJ2-3
TGTGCCAGCAGTTACTCGGACTCAGATACGCAGTATTTT
CASSYSDSDTQYF
>.|13|TRBV20-1|TRBD1|TRBJ1-2
TGCAGTGCTAGAAAGTTCCGGGACAGTGCGATCACCTTC
CSARKFRDSAITF
>many|15|TRBV7-9|TRBD2|TRBJ2-3
TGTGCCAGCAGCTTGACTAGCGTAGAAGCAGATACGCAGTATTTT
CASSLTSVEADTQYF
>many|15|TRBV6-5|.|TRBJ1-2
TGTGCCAGCAGTTACCCGAACGGCGGGTTCTATGGCTACACCTTC
CASSYPNGGFYGYTF
>.|14|TRBV7-2|.|TRBJ1-2
TGTGCCAGCAGCTTATTCGCGGCTAACTATGGCTACACCTTC
CASSLFAANYGYTF
>.|18|TRBV5-1|TRBD2|TRBJ2-5
TGCGCCAGCAGCTTGGGTCAGACTAGCGGTACTCTGCGAGAGACCCAGTACTTC
CASSLGQTSGTLRETQYF
>many|12|TRBV20-1|.|TRBJ2-1
TGCAGTGCCCACGTCGGGGGAAGTGAGCAGTTCTTC
CSAHVGGSEQFF
>.|15|TRBV27|TRBD1|TRBJ2-2
TGTGCCAGCAGTTCGGTACAGGGGATCCCCGGGGAGCTGTTTTTT
CASSSVQGIPGELFF
>few|13|TRBV20-1|.|TRBJ1-1
TGCAGTGCACCCCTACAGGGAAACACTGAAGCTTTCTTT
CSAPLQGNTEAFF
>.|16|TRBV5-1|.|TRBJ1-3
TGCGCCAGCAGCTTGGGGGACGGGGGCACTGGAAACACCATATATTTT
CASSLGDGGTGNTIYF
>.|14|TRBV6-1|TRBD1|TRBJ2-7
TGTGCCAGCGGGTCGGACAGGGGAAACTACGAGCAGTACTTC
CASGSDRGNYEQYF
>.|15|TRBV5-5|.|TRBJ2-6
TGTGCGTCCGACCCCGGCGATGTGGGGGCCAACGTCCTGACTTTC
CASDPGDVGANVLTF
>few|19|TRBV7-8|.|TRBJ1-5
TGTGCCAGCAGCTTAGTTAGGGGCCGCGCTAGGTATAGCAATCAGCCCCAGCATTTT
CASSLVRGRARYSNQPQHF
>many|15|TRBV4-1|.|TRBJ1-2
TGCGCCAGCAGCCAAGAAAGCGGGAGAAGGGGTGGCTACACCTTC
CASSQESGRRGGYTF
>many|15|TRBV4-3|.|TRBJ1-2
TGCGCCAGCAGCCAAGATGGGGCAGGGGACTATGGCTACACCTTC
CASSQDGAGDYGYTF
>few|12|TRBV19|.|TRBJ1-5
TGTGCCAGTAGCACTGACCTCCAGCCCCAGCATTTT
CASSTDLQPQHF
>.|14|TRBV20-1|.|TRBJ2-1
TGCAGTGTTGGACGTCCGAGCTCCTACAATGAGCAGTTCTTC
CSVGRPSSYNEQFF
>many|13|TRBV5-1|TRBD1|TRBJ1-1
TGCGCCAGCAGTCCTACCGGGACAGTCACAGCTTTCTTT
CASSPTGTVTAFF
>.|16|TRBV27|.|TRBJ2-7
TGTGCCAGCAGCTTGGAGCTGGGCAGGGGTGGAAGGGAGCAGTACTTC
CASSLELGRGGREQYF
>many|15|TRBV10-2|.|TRBJ2-2
TGCGCCAGCAGTGATGACCCAATGAACACCGGGGAGCTGTTTTTT
CASSDDPMNTGELFF
>many|11|TRBV29-1|.|TRBJ1-1
TGCAGCGTCGACGGGAACACTGAAGCTTTCTTT
CSVDGNTEAFF
>few|13|TRBV11-1|.|TRBJ2-3
TGTGCCAGCAGAATAGGGGTAGGAGATACGCAGTATTTT
CASRIGVGDTQYF
>many|12|TRBV29-1|.|TRBJ1-4
TGCAGCGTCCGGGACGGCGATGAAAAACTGTTTTTT
CSVRDGDEKLFF
>.|14|TRBV5-5|.|TRBJ1-1
TGTGCCAGCAGCTTGGTCACAGTGAACACTGAAGCTTTCTTT
CASSLVTVNTEAFF
>many|13|TRBV7-8|.|TRBJ2-5
TGTGCCAGCAGCCTACGCATCGGGGAGACCCAGTACTTC
CASSLRIGETQYF
>many|13|TRBV6-2/TRBV6-3|.|TRBJ2-3
TGTGCCAGCAGTTACTCTAGCACAGATACGCAGTATTTT
CASSYSSTDTQYF
>many|17|TRBV20-1|.|TRBJ1-5
TGCAGTGCTAGTCTGTCGGCCTACTGGGACACAAATCAGCCCCAGCATTTT
CSASLSAYWDTNQPQHF
>few|12|TRBV6-5|.|TRBJ2-7
TGTGCCAGCAGTCCGGGTTGGTACGAGCAGTACTTC
CASSPGWYEQYF
>many|19|TRBV10-3|TRBD2|TRBJ2-3
TGTGCCATCAGTGCGTTTGAATTAGGACTAGCGTTGGGCGCAGATACGCAGTATTTT
CAISAFELGLALGADTQYF
>few|17|TRBV6-1|.|TRBJ2-7
TGTGCCAGCAGTGAAGCGACCGCTACAGGGTATAACTACGAGCAGTACTTC
CASSEATATGYNYEQYF
>few|15|TRBV12-3/TRBV12-4|.|TRBJ2-2
TGTGCCAGCCGGACCCGGGGAGGCAGCACCGGGGAGCTGTTTTTT
CASRTRGGSTGELFF